Reported below is one T cell receptor beta chain. Germline CDR1 reads MNHGY; CDR2 reads SAAAGT. This CDR3 has 12 amino acids. V dropped 6 bases and J dropped 1 base, with 6 bases sitting between them. TRAV and TRBV primers primed cDNA for both TCRalpha and TCRbeta. Amplification, which lasted around 20 PCR cycles, used a constant-region primer and V-primer adapter to amplify TCRs. Isolated mRNA underwent amplification via in vitro transcription. One entry per CDR3 protein results from TCRdb running MiXCR on the reads. The sample lists around 10,000 distinct CDR3 sequences, about 60% occurring once. The data belong to a study of low-dose radiotherapy and immunotherapy resistance in tumors. Study-wide context: Members of Cohort 1 were treated with 0.5 Gy per fraction every 2 weeks. The prescribed total PTV dose was 6.5 Gy. Treatment of Cohort 2 consisted of 1 Gy per fraction every two weeks, amounting to 13 Gy over 26 weeks. Intravenous ipilimumab 1 mg/kg every six weeks was given with nivolumab 240 mg every two weeks.

The TCR comes from a human donor with advanced metastatic prostate, ovarian, gallbladder or colorectal cancer (not recorded which). This table probably holds off-target reads from a library built for another chain. V gene TRBV6-8 combines with J gene TRBJ1-2; D is ambiguous. DNA for the CDR3: TGTGCCAGCAGACACCTTAACTATGGCTACACCTTC. The encoded protein is CASRHLNYGYTF.